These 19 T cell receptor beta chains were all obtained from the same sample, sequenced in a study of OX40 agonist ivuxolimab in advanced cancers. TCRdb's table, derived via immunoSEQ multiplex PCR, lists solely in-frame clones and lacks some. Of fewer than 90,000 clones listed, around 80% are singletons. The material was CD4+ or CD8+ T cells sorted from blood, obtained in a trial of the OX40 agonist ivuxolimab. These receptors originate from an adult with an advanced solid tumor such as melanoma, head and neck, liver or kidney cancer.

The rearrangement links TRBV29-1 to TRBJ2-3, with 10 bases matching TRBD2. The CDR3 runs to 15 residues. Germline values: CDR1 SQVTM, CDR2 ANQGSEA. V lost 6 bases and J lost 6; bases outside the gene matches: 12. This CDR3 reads CSVKSGGASWDTQYF. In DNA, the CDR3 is TGCAGCGTAAAAAGCGGGGGGGCCAGTTGGGATACGCAGTATTTT.

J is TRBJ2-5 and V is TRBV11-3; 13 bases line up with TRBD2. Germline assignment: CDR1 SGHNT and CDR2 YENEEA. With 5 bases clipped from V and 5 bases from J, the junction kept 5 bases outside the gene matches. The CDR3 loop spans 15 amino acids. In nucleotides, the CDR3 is TGTGCCAGCAGCCGGGGACTAGCGGGGACGGAGACCCAGTACTTC. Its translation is CASSRGLAGTETQYF.

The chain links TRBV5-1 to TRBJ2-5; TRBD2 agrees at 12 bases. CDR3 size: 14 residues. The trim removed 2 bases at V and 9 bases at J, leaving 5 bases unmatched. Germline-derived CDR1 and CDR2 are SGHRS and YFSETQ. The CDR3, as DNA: TGCGCCAGCAGCTTTCCTAGCGGGGGGGCGGCCCAGTACTTC. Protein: CASSFPSGGAAQYF.

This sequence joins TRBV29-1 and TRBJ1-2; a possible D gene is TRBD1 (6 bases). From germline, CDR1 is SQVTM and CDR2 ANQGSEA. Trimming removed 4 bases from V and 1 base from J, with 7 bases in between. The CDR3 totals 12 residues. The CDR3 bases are TGCAGCGTTGCCAGGGGTAACTATGGCTACACCTTC. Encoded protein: CSVARGNYGYTF.

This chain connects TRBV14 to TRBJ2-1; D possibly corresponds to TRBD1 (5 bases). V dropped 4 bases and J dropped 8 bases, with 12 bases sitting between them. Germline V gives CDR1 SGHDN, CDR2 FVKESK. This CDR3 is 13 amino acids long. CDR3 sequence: CASSRGQGDEQFF. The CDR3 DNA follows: TGTGCCAGCAGCCGGGGCCAGGGCGATGAGCAGTTCTTC.

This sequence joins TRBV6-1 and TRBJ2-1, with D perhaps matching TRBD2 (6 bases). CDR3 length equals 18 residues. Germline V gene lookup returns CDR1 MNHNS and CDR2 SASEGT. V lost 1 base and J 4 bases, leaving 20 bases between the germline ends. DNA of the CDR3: TGTGCCAGCAGTGAAGGGGTTTGGGGAGCGGGCCTTTACAATGAGCAGTTCTTC. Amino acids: CASSEGVWGAGLYNEQFF.

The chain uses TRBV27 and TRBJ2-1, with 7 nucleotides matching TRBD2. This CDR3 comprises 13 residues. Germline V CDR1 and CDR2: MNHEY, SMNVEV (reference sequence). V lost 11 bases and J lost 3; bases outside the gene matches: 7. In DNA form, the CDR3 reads TGTGCCGGGGGGGGTGGGGACTACAATGAGCAGTTCTTC. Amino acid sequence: CAGGGGDYNEQFF.

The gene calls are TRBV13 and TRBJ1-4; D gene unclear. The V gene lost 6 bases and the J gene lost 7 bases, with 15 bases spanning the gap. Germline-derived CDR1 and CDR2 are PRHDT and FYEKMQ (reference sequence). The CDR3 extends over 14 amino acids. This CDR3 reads CASRLRGRGEKLFF. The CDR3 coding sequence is TGTGCCAGCAGACTACGAGGTCGGGGTGAAAAACTGTTTTTT.

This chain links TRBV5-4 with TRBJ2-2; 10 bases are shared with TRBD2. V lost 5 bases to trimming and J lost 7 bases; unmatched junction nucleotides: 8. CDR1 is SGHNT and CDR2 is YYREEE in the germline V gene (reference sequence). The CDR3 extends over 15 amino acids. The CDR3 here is CASSSGTSDHGELFF. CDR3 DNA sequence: TGTGCCAGCAGTTCCGGGACTAGCGATCACGGGGAGCTGTTTTTT. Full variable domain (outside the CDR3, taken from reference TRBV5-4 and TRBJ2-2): ETGVTQSPTHLIKTRGQQVTLRCSSQSGHNTVSWYQQALGQGPQFIFQYYREEENGRGNFPPRFSGLQFPNYSSELNVNALELDDSALYLCASSSGTSDHGELFFGEGSRLTVL.

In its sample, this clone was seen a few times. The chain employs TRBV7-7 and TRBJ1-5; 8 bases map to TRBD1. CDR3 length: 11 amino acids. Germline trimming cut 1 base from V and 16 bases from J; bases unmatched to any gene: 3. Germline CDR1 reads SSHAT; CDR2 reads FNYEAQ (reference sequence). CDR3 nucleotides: TGTGCCAGCAGCTTAGGGACAGGGTATCATTTT. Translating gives CASSLGTGYHF.

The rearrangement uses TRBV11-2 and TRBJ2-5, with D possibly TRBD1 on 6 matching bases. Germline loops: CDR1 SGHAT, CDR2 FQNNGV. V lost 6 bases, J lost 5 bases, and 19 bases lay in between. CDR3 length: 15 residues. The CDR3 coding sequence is TGTGCCAGCAGTCGCTCGGTGGGGGCGCTTGAGACCCAGTACTTC. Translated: CASSRSVGALETQYF.

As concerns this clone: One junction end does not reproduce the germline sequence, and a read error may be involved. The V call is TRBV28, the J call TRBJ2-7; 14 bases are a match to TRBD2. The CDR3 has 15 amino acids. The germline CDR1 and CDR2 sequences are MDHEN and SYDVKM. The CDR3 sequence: CANSLGTSGGYEQYF. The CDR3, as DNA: TGTGCCAACAGTTTAGGGACTAGCGGGGGCTACGAGCAGTACTTC.

The CDR3 DNA follows: TGTGCCAGCAGCGTTACAGGAGTTAACTATGGCTACACCTTC. Residues: CASSVTGVNYGYTF. V gene TRBV7-2 combines with J gene TRBJ1-2, with TRBD1 as a possible D gene (5 bases). CDR3 length equals 14 residues. Trimming cost V 5 bases and J 1 base, with 11 bases left between them. CDR1 SGHTA and CDR2 FQGNSA come from the germline V gene.

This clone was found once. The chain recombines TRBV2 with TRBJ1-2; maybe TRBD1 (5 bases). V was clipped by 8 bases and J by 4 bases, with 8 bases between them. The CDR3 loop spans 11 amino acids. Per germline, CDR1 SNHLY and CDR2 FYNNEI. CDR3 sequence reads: CASRQLYGYTF. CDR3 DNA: TGTGCCAGCCGACAGCTCTATGGCTACACCTTC.

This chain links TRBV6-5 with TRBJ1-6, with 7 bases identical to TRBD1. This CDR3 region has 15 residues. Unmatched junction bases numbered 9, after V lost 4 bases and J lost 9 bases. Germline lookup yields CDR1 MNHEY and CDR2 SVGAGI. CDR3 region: CASSSDRATSSPLHF. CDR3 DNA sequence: TGTGCCAGCAGTTCAGACAGGGCGACAAGTTCACCCCTCCACTTT.

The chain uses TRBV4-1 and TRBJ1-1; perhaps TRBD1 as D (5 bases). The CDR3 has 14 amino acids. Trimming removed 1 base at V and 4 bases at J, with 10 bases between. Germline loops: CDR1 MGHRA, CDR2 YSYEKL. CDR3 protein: CASSQVETATEAFF. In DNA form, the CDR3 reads TGCGCCAGCAGCCAAGTGGAGACAGCCACTGAAGCTTTCTTT.

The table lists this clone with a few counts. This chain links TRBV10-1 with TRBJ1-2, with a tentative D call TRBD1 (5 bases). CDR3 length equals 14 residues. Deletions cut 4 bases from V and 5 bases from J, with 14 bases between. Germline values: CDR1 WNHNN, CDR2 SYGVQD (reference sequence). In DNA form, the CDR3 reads TGCGCCAGCAGTGGATCGACAGCTCCTTATGGCTACACCTTC. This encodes CASSGSTAPYGYTF.

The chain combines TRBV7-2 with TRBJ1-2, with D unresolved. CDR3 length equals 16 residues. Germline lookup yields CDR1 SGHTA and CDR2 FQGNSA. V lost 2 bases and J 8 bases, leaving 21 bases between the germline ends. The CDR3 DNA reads TGTGCCAGCAGCTTAACCCGTGTGGGGAAGGGAGGGGGCTACACCTTC. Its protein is CASSLTRVGKGGGYTF.

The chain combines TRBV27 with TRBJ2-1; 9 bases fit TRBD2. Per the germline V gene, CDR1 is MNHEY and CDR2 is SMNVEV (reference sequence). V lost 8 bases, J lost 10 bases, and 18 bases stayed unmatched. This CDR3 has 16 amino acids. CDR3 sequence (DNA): TGTGCCAGCCGGAGCTCGTGGGTAGCGGGGGCGTGGGAGCAGTTCTTC. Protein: CASRSSWVAGAWEQFF.